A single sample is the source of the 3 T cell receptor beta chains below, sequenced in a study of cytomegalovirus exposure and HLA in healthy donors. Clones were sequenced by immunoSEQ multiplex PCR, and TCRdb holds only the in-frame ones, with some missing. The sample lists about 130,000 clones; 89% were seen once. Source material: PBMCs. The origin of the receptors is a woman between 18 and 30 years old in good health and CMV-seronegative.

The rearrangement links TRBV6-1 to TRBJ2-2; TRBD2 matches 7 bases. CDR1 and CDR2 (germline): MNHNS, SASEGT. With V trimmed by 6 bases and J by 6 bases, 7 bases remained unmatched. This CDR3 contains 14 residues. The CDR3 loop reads CASRFEAGAGELFF. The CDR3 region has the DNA TGTGCCAGCAGGTTCGAGGCGGGGGCCGGGGAGCTGTTTTTT.

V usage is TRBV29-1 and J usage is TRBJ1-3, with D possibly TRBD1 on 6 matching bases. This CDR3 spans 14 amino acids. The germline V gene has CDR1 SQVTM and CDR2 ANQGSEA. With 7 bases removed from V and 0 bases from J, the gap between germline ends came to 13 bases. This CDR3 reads CSAADRSSGNTIYF. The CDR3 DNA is TGCAGCGCTGCGGACAGAAGCTCTGGAAACACCATATATTTT.

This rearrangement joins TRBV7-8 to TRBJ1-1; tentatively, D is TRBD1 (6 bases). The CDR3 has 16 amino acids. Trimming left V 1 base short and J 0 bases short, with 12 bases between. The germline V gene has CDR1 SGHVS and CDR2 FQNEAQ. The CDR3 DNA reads TGTGCCAGCAGCTTAGTCGGGGGGGGCATGAACACTGAAGCTTTCTTT. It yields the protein CASSLVGGGMNTEAFF.